Listed here is a single T cell receptor beta chain. Its antigen remains unidentified. Each sample yielded at least 7 million isolated PBMCs. PCR was performed a second time for about 7 to 12 cycles using a sample-barcoded 5' primer and a J-beta primer mix. TCRdb redid the calling of the 5' RACE reads with MiXCR, one entry per CDR3 protein. The repertoire holds about 2 million distinct CDR3 sequences, with approximately 50% as singletons. V was cut by 0 bases and J by 3 bases, with 18 bases left in between. CDR3 length equals 17 residues. Looked up from germline, CDR1 is DFQATT and CDR2 is SNEGSKA (reference sequence). The record originates from a study of blood T cells in healthy people across ages. Broader study findings: Long-lived and aged donors differed, with more naive CD4+ cells and higher diversity in the long-lived.

This TCR came from a woman aged 40 to 55 in good health. Material for sequencing was blood. The chain recombines TRBV20-1 with TRBJ1-5; D perhaps matches TRBD1 (5 bases). The CDR3 protein is CSARDPQQAGHNQPQHF. CDR3 sequence (DNA): TGCAGTGCTAGAGATCCCCAACAGGCAGGCCACAATCAGCCCCAGCATTTT.